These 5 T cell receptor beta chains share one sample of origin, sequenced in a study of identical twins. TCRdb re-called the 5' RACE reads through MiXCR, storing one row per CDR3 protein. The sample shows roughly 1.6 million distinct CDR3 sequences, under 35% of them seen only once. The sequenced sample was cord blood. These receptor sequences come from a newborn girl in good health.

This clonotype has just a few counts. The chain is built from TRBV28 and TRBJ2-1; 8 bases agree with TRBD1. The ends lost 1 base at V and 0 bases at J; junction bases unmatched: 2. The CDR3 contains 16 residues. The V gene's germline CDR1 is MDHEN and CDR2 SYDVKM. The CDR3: CASSLFTGGSYNEQFF. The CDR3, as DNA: TGTGCCAGCAGTTTATTTACAGGGGGCTCCTACAATGAGCAGTTCTTC.

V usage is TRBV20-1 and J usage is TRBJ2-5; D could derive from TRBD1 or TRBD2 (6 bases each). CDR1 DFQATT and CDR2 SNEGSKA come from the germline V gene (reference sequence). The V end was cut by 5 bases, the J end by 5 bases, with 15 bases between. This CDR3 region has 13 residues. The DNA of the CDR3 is TGCAGTGCTCTACTAGCAACAGGGGAGACCCAGTACTTC. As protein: CSALLATGETQYF.

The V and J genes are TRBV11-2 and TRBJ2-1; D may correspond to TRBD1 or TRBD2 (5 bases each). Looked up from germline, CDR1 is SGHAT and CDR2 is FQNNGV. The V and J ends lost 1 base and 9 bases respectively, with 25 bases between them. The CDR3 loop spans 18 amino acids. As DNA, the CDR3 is TGTGCCAGCAGCTTAGCCGGCGAGGGGCAGGGCATCGAGAGTGAGCAGTTCTTC. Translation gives CASSLAGEGQGIESEQFF.

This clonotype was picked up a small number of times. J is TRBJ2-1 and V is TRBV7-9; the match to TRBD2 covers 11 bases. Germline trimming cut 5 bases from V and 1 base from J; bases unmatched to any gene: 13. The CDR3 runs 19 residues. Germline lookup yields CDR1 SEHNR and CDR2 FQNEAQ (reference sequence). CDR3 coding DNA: TGTGCCAGCAGCCCACGGGTTTCGACTAGCGGGGATTCCTACAATGAGCAGTTCTTC. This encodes CASSPRVSTSGDSYNEQFF. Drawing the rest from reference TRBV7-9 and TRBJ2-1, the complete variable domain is DTGVSQNPRHKITKRGQNVTFRCDPISEHNRLYWYRQTLGQGPEFLTYFQNEAQLEKSRLLSDRFSAERPKGSFSTLEIQRTEQGDSAMYLCASSPRVSTSGDSYNEQFFGPGTRLTVL.

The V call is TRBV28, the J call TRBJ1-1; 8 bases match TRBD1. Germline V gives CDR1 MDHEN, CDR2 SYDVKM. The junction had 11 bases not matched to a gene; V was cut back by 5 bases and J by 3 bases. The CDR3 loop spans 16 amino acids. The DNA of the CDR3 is TGTGCCAGCAGTCCCTCCGGGACAGGCCAACACACTGAAGCTTTCTTT. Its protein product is CASSPSGTGQHTEAFF.